A selection of T cell receptor beta chains follows, all from one sample in a study of long-term antiretroviral therapy in people with HIV. Only in-frame clones appear in the TCRdb table, and some are missing; sequencing was by immunoSEQ multiplex PCR. The table records around 12,000 clones, around three quarters of them present only once. The sequences come from unsorted PBMCs, collected 0.8 years before starting antiretroviral therapy. These receptors were taken from a woman in her thirties or forties with HIV. Both conserved end residues are part of each CDR3. Fields, in order: CDR3 protein, CDR3 DNA, J gene, V gene, D gene, clone size. A D gene is named only where the DNA matches it firmly. Clone size is shown for a subset of rows, as once, few, many or a class of expanded clone.

CDR3 protein: CAMRGGMSTDTQYF; CDR3 DNA: TGTGCCATGCGGGGAGGGATGAGCACAGATACGCAGTATTTT; J gene: TRBJ2-3; V gene: TRBV10-3; D gene: TRBD2; clone size: .
CDR3 protein: CASSLDASPYEQYF; CDR3 DNA: TGTGCCAGCAGCTTAGACGCGTCGCCCTACGAGCAGTACTTC; J gene: TRBJ2-7; V gene: TRBV7-9; D gene: .; clone size: few
CDR3 protein: CASSYSGGALDEKLFF; CDR3 DNA: TGTGCCAGCAGTTACTCTGGGGGAGCTTTGGATGAAAAACTGTTTTTT; J gene: TRBJ1-4; V gene: TRBV6-5; D gene: .; clone size: .
CDR3 protein: CASSSGWSPNTGELFF; CDR3 DNA: TGCGCCAGCAGCTCCGGGTGGAGCCCGAACACCGGGGAGCTGTTTTTT; J gene: TRBJ2-2; V gene: TRBV5-1; D gene: .; clone size: .
CDR3 protein: CASSSLPDRAATEAFF; CDR3 DNA: TGTGCCAGTAGTTCTCTTCCGGACAGGGCGGCCACTGAAGCTTTCTTT; J gene: TRBJ1-1; V gene: TRBV19; D gene: TRBD1; clone size: .
CDR3 protein: CASSPAAGQYF; CDR3 DNA: TGTGCCAGCAGCCCAGCGGCAGGGCAGTATTTT; J gene: TRBJ2-3; V gene: TRBV6-6; D gene: .; clone size: .
CDR3 protein: CASSYGTGVYEQYF; CDR3 DNA: TGTGCCAGCAGCTACGGGACAGGGGTATACGAGCAGTACTTC; J gene: TRBJ2-7; V gene: TRBV7-8; D gene: TRBD1; clone size: .
CDR3 protein: CASGLGGETYEQYF; CDR3 DNA: TGTGCCAGCGGGCTCGGGGGGGAAACCTACGAGCAGTACTTC; J gene: TRBJ2-7; V gene: TRBV28; D gene: TRBD2; clone size: .
CDR3 protein: CASSEGGSPNEQFF; CDR3 DNA: TGTGCCAGCAGTGAAGGGGGGTCCCCCAATGAGCAGTTCTTC; J gene: TRBJ2-1; V gene: TRBV6-1; D gene: .; clone size: .
CDR3 protein: CASSPGIQGREGTEAFF; CDR3 DNA: TGTGCCAGCTCACCAGGGATCCAGGGGCGGGAAGGCACTGAAGCTTTCTTT; J gene: TRBJ1-1; V gene: TRBV18; D gene: .; clone size: .
CDR3 protein: CASSRLAGESTDTQYF; CDR3 DNA: TGTGCCAGCAGCCGACTAGCGGGAGAGAGCACAGATACGCAGTATTTT; J gene: TRBJ2-3; V gene: TRBV25-1; D gene: TRBD2; clone size: .
CDR3 protein: CASISIEAYEQYF; CDR3 DNA: TGTGCCAGCATCTCGATTGAAGCCTACGAGCAGTACTTC; J gene: TRBJ2-7; V gene: TRBV6-1; D gene: .; clone size: .
CDR3 protein: CASSKGGYEQYF; CDR3 DNA: TGTGCCAGTAGTAAGGGGGGATACGAGCAGTACTTC; J gene: TRBJ2-7; V gene: TRBV19; D gene: .; clone size: .
CDR3 protein: CASSSTLPQHF; CDR3 DNA: TGTGCCAGCAGCTCCACTCTGCCCCAGCATTTT; J gene: TRBJ1-5; V gene: TRBV7-9; D gene: .; clone size: .
CDR3 protein: CAWSVIGNEQFF; CDR3 DNA: TGTGCCTGGAGTGTAATAGGCAATGAGCAGTTCTTC; J gene: TRBJ2-1; V gene: TRBV30; D gene: .; clone size: .
CDR3 protein: CASSKVLRTLQAWGLTPQHF; CDR3 DNA: TGTGCCAGCAGCAAAGTGCTTAGGACGTTGCAAGCTTGGGGGCTAACGCCCCAGCATTTT; J gene: TRBJ1-5; V gene: TRBV21-1; D gene: .; clone size: .
CDR3 protein: CASRLPGPDEQYF; CDR3 DNA: TGTGCCAGCAGACTACCGGGACCTGACGAGCAGTACTTC; J gene: TRBJ2-7; V gene: TRBV6-1; D gene: .; clone size: .
CDR3 protein: CASSFFLGERETQYF; CDR3 DNA: TGTGCCAGCAGCTTTTTCTTGGGGGAGCGGGAGACCCAGTACTTC; J gene: TRBJ2-5; V gene: TRBV7-9; D gene: .; clone size: .
CDR3 protein: CASTQTGGDGYTF; CDR3 DNA: TGTGCCAGTACCCAGACAGGGGGAGATGGCTACACCTTC; J gene: TRBJ1-2; V gene: TRBV19; D gene: TRBD1; clone size: .
CDR3 protein: CSTSGGTTYEQYF; CDR3 DNA: TGCAGCACCAGCGGGGGGACAACCTACGAGCAGTACTTC; J gene: TRBJ2-7; V gene: TRBV29-1; D gene: TRBD2; clone size: .
CDR3 protein: CASSYSSSENYGYTF; CDR3 DNA: TGTGCCAGCAGTTACTCGAGCAGCGAGAACTATGGCTACACCTTC; J gene: TRBJ1-2; V gene: TRBV6-5; D gene: .; clone size: few
CDR3 protein: CASSAGTSGRNEQFF; CDR3 DNA: TGTGCCAGCAGTGCCGGGACTAGCGGGAGGAATGAGCAGTTCTTC; J gene: TRBJ2-1; V gene: TRBV6-6; D gene: TRBD2; clone size: .
CDR3 protein: CASSYSAGGTEAFF; CDR3 DNA: TGTGCCAGCAGTTACTCTGCAGGGGGCACTGAAGCTTTCTTT; J gene: TRBJ1-1; V gene: TRBV6-5; D gene: TRBD1; clone size: .
CDR3 protein: CAIRGTTMGTPVGYNEQFF; CDR3 DNA: TGTGCCATCAGGGGCACGACTATGGGTACCCCAGTGGGATACAATGAGCAGTTCTTC; J gene: TRBJ2-1; V gene: TRBV10-3; D gene: .; clone size: .
CDR3 protein: CASSLGFLNEKLFF; CDR3 DNA: TGTGCCAGCAGTCTCGGGTTTTTGAATGAAAAACTGTTTTTT; J gene: TRBJ1-4; V gene: TRBV25-1; D gene: .; clone size: .
CDR3 protein: CASSQLRGGTDTQYF; CDR3 DNA: TGTGCCAGCAGCCAATTAAGGGGGGGAACAGATACGCAGTATTTT; J gene: TRBJ2-3; V gene: TRBV6-1; D gene: .; clone size: .
CDR3 protein: CASSFDGSYEQYF; CDR3 DNA: TGTGCCAGCAGCTTTGATGGCAGCTACGAGCAGTACTTC; J gene: TRBJ2-7; V gene: TRBV11-2; D gene: .; clone size: few
CDR3 protein: CASSLRRADTQYF; CDR3 DNA: TGTGCCAGCAGCTTACGCAGGGCAGATACGCAGTATTTT; J gene: TRBJ2-3; V gene: TRBV7-2; D gene: .; clone size: .
CDR3 protein: CASSERRSYVVWEQYF; CDR3 DNA: TGTGCCAGCAGTGAAAGAAGGAGCTATGTGGTTTGGGAGCAGTACTTC; J gene: TRBJ2-7; V gene: TRBV6-1; D gene: .; clone size: .
CDR3 protein: CASSYSVRGDQPQHF; CDR3 DNA: TGTGCCAGCAGTTACTCGGTTCGTGGCGATCAGCCCCAGCATTTT; J gene: TRBJ1-5; V gene: TRBV6-5; D gene: .; clone size: .
CDR3 protein: CASRRGQDGTEAFF; CDR3 DNA: TGCGCCAGCAGGCGGGGACAGGACGGCACTGAAGCTTTCTTT; J gene: TRBJ1-1; V gene: TRBV5-1; D gene: TRBD1; clone size: .
CDR3 protein: CSVHRGKGYGYTF; CDR3 DNA: TGCAGCGTTCACAGGGGGAAGGGGTATGGCTACACCTTC; J gene: TRBJ1-2; V gene: TRBV29-1; D gene: TRBD1; clone size: .
CDR3 protein: CSVETGANYGYTF; CDR3 DNA: TGCAGCGTTGAAACGGGGGCCAACTATGGCTACACCTTC; J gene: TRBJ1-2; V gene: TRBV29-1; D gene: .; clone size: .
CDR3 protein: CASSYSGNEQFF; CDR3 DNA: TGTGCCAGCAGTTACTCGGGTAATGAGCAGTTCTTC; J gene: TRBJ2-1; V gene: TRBV6-5; D gene: .; clone size: .
CDR3 protein: CASSLYPTSSYEQYF; CDR3 DNA: TGTGCCAGTAGTCTCTATCCGACGAGCTCCTACGAGCAGTACTTC; J gene: TRBJ2-7; V gene: TRBV19; D gene: .; clone size: .
CDR3 protein: CASSERLSEEKLFF; CDR3 DNA: TGTGCCAGTAGTGAGAGGCTATCTGAAGAAAAACTGTTTTTT; J gene: TRBJ1-4; V gene: TRBV19; D gene: .; clone size: .
CDR3 protein: CASSEPTGLGNTIYF; CDR3 DNA: TGTGCCAGCAGTGAGCCCACAGGGCTCGGAAACACCATATATTTT; J gene: TRBJ1-3; V gene: TRBV25-1; D gene: .; clone size: .
CDR3 protein: CASSRGGTSGAGETQYF; CDR3 DNA: TGTGCCAGCAGCAGAGGCGGGACTAGCGGGGCAGGAGAGACCCAGTACTTC; J gene: TRBJ2-5; V gene: TRBV7-2; D gene: TRBD2; clone size: .
CDR3 protein: CASSQEMRELEQYF; CDR3 DNA: TGCGCCAGCAGCCAAGAAATGAGAGAGCTCGAGCAGTACTTC; J gene: TRBJ2-7; V gene: TRBV4-1; D gene: .; clone size: few
CDR3 protein: CASSVGGELSAFF; CDR3 DNA: TGTGCCAGCAGCGTAGGAGGTGAACTGAGTGCTTTCTTT; J gene: TRBJ1-1; V gene: TRBV9; D gene: .; clone size: once
CDR3 protein: CASSPRAEGTYEQYF; CDR3 DNA: TGTGCCAGCTCACCGAGGGCAGAAGGGACCTACGAGCAGTACTTC; J gene: TRBJ2-7; V gene: TRBV18; D gene: .; clone size: .
CDR3 protein: CSANRATEAFF; CDR3 DNA: TGCAGTGCGAACAGAGCCACTGAAGCTTTCTTT; J gene: TRBJ1-1; V gene: TRBV20-1; D gene: .; clone size: .